This T cell receptor (beta chain) was sequenced for a study of blood T cells in healthy people across ages. At the level of the study: Capture by template switching was about one barcoded beta molecule per two T cells.

As to this clonotype: This sequence may be a read error, since a much larger clone differs from it by one base.

Combining a sample-barcoded 5' primer with a J-beta primer mix, a second PCR ran for 7 to 11 cycles. A template-switch adaptor that had 12 random nucleotides put a tag on each cDNA molecule. From the 5' RACE reads, TCRdb called clonotypes with MiXCR, one entry per CDR3 protein. The sample yields approximately 960,000 distinct CDR3 sequences, 25% to 35% seen once. The same data also contributed to another study, on T cells of mothers and their children. That study reports: The TCR beta CDR3 read count exceeded 9.5 million for each mother and was 2.5 million to 3 million for each child. Thymic selection molds TCR recombination output in a comparable way in related and unrelated pairs.

Sequenced: blood. The receptor's source is a woman between 40 and 50 years old in good health.

CDR3 in amino acids: CASSIRDRGRNEQYF. The CDR3 DNA reads as TGTGCCAGCAGCATTCGGGACAGGGGGCGTAATGAGCAGTACTTC. V is TRBV21-1 and J is TRBJ2-7; whether TRBD1, the table's D call, matches the DNA was not checked. TRBV21-1 is listed as a pseudogene. The CDR3 is 15 amino acids.